The clone carrying this T cell receptor beta chain showed up just a few times. Its matching antigen is unknown. TCRdb recomputed calls from the multiplex PCR reads with MiXCR, one row per CDR3 protein. Of approximately 300,000 distinct CDR3 sequences detected, 30% appear once; the ten largest clones hold around 1%. The data are from a study of breast tumors, draining lymph nodes, adjacent tissues. Findings and limits, study-wide: Compared with lymph nodes, tumors were less diverse; compared with nontumor tissue, more. That most tumor T cells come from lymph nodes remained unproven. Tumor and nontumor repertoires were significantly more similar in luminal-like than in basal-like breast cancer.

Samples came from axillary lymph nodes draining the breast cancer. V lost 4 bases and J 4 bases, leaving 20 bases between the germline ends. The CDR3 totals 18 residues. Looked up from germline, CDR1 is KGHSH and CDR2 is LQKENI. The rearrangement joins TRBV18 to TRBJ2-6; tentative D call: TRBD2 (6 bases). Sequenced material: axillary lymph node tissue. This TCR was recovered from a female donor with breast cancer. Some clones in this sample may be carry-over from other donors' samples. Here the CDR3 reads CASSLTVGGNGGANVLTF. The CDR3 nucleotides are TGTGCCAGCTCACTAACTGTCGGAGGGAATGGGGGGGCCAACGTCCTGACTTTC.